This note documents a single T cell receptor (beta chain) sequence. Germline CDR1 SQVTM, CDR2 ANQGSEA. This CDR3 spans 11 amino acids. V was pared by 6 bases and J by 1 base, with 4 bases between. The data are from a study of CD8 T cells in Susac syndrome. An input of roughly 0.45 to 1 ug of RNA was subjected to reverse transcription using random hexamers. TCRdb re-called the immunoSEQ multiplex PCR reads through MiXCR, storing one row per CDR3 protein. The repertoire holds about 200,000 distinct CDR3 sequences, with 90% to 95% as singletons. This TCR derives from a human donor in good health. The source material was CD4+ T cells from PBMCs. The genes are TRBV29-1 and TRBJ2-1; D is undetermined. CDR3 amino acids: CSVLSYNEQFF. The DNA of the CDR3 is TGCAGCGTATTGTCCTACAATGAGCAGTTCTTC.